The present T cell receptor beta chain was sequenced within a study of T cells in Graves' hyperthyroidism and ophthalmopathy. Study at large: Peripheral blood collection took place at initial diagnosis, before any treatment.

RNA transcripts gave rise to amplified TCR beta CDR3 regions. The HTBI primer set drove a first-round RT-PCR of the TCR CDR3. TCRdb called the multiplex PCR reads again in MiXCR, with one record for every CDR3 protein. The profile covers about 740,000 distinct CDR3 sequences, with 12% to 15% appearing a single time and roughly 10% taken by the ten largest. This clonotype was found many times. This CDR3 contains 14 residues. The ends lost 7 bases at V and 2 bases at J; junction bases unmatched: 5. The TCR was taken from a woman in her late teens or twenties with Graves' hyperthyroidism. Input material: blood. This sequence joins TRBV12-3 or TRBV12-4 and TRBJ2-7; 10 nucleotides match TRBD2. In DNA form, the CDR3 reads TGTGCCAGCAAGGCTAGCGGGAGCCCCTACGAGCAGTACTTC. Translating it yields CASKASGSPYEQYF.